This TCR beta chain was recorded in a study of cytomegalovirus exposure and HLA in healthy donors (dated by TCRdb to 2015 to 2018). In the study overall: An earlier analysis of approximately 600 of the donors reported approximately 290 Gb of sequence data and 100 million to 140 million unique TCR beta sequences from 150 million to 200 million T cells. Roughly 300 gigabases of sequencing data and approximately 85 million unique TCR sequences were included in an early release covering 550 to 800 HLA-typed donors. Of the approximately 400 genotyped donors, approximately 83% fell in the genetic ancestry cluster associated with self-reported Caucasian donors. The study was designed to test whether signatures of past pathogen exposure could be identified by cataloging public T cell receptors. The study used immunosequencing to profile the T cell repertoires of several hundred subjects and linked those repertoires to cytomegalovirus serostatus. In addition to the first cohort of hundreds of subjects, a separate validation cohort of 120 different subjects was used. To predict cytomegalovirus infection status, the study brought together high-throughput TCR immunosequencing, statistical association of individual TCRs with disease status, and machine learning. A later analysis re-analyzed previously published TCR beta repertoires from roughly 690 donors and added high-resolution HLA genotyping to study TCR occurrence patterns. The later analysis used no new phenotypic data to find candidate immune exposures, relying instead on TCR beta sequences and their occurrence across donors. To decide whether each TCR beta V gene segment behaved as functional or pseudogenic, an earlier analysis of some 580 of the donors relied on high-throughput TCR beta sequencing. Donor age, sex, ethnicity and CMV serostatus were compiled alongside the repertoire data. A later genetic analysis used genome-wide SNP genotypes for about three fifths of the 666 donors, treating that subset as a discovery cohort. All discovery cohort repertoires had been generated using a single sequencing platform. Both class I and class II loci were covered by HLA typing, at four-digit resolution. The number of donors typed differed by locus, with about 620-630 for A, B, C, DRB1 and DQB1, about 500 for DQA1, nearly 610 for DPA1, and around 430 for DPB1. Several DR-DQ haplotypes were handled as single units for association and clustering because linkage in the cohort was strong. On average, around 230,000 unique TCR beta nucleotide sequences were sequenced per donor among 300 to 500 genotyped donors of the cohort, with roughly 20% of those sequences being non-productive. Overall study results and their limits: A later analysis found that TCR association rates varied across HLA loci, with DRB1 alleles showing the most associated TCRs and HLA-C alleles the fewest. Most TCR sequences were observed very rarely across donors, whereas some public TCRs were present in many individuals. The cohort was sequenced for TCR beta chains only, and without alpha or paired-chain data the features that could be detected were limited. Because counts were too low, 15 to 20 rarely observed V segments, including chromosome 9 orphons, were excluded from the earlier analysis of under 650 of the donors. CMV serostatus was the only immune exposure information available for the cohort. In an earlier analysis of some 550 of the donors, most TCR beta V segments were observed in productive rearrangements about 87% or about 30% of the time, broadly matching IMGT annotations. Because some donors lacked HLA typing at each locus, the association tests relied only on the typed subset. A later genetic analysis associated a missense DCLRE1C variant with V-gene and J-gene trimming of TCR beta chains, and an independent cohort replicated the association. Strong co-occurrence of HLA alleles, especially DR and DQ, made assigning TCR associations to individual alleles difficult. In both the original and validation cohorts, the classifier was reported to diagnose cytomegalovirus status with high specificity and sensitivity. Three of the identified cytomegalovirus-associated TCR beta chains were confirmed in vitro to be specific for cytomegalovirus antigens. In the study, approximately 160 TCR beta chains were listed as associated with cytomegalovirus. Presence/absence analyses assumed roughly uniform sequencing depth across donors, an assumption that may not hold. Compared with the approximately 700-donor mean, donors in an Asian-associated ancestry cluster had fewer N-insertions in productive TCRs, according to a later genetic analysis. Linkage disequilibrium might explain the correlated functional status among segregating V segments, but an unknown experimental factor could not be excluded. According to a later analysis, most CMV-associated TCR beta chains appeared to be HLA-restricted, and the HLA associations seemed to be driven largely by CMV exposure. A later analysis associated 15,000 or so TCR beta sequences with specific HLA alleles at a false discovery rate of 0.05. According to a later analysis, parvovirus B19, influenza, CMV and Epstein-Barr virus appeared linked to several top co-occurrence clusters. According to the authors, the approach could potentially be generalized to other disease states and immunological phenotypes. Because the 87-base-pair reads could not distinguish some IMGT-functional V segments, including TRBV6-2 and TRBV6-3, those segments were excluded. A group of highly shared sequence variants was considered likely to be a technical artifact of the sequencing pipeline. A further reported finding was that TCR beta sequences accurately predicted the HLA-A and HLA-B alleles for most subjects in the first cohort. In a later analysis, HLA-associated TCR beta chains showed more clonal expansion and lower generation probabilities than non-associated chains that were equally common.

The germline V gene (reference sequence) provides CDR1 SEHNR and CDR2 FQNEAQ. The CDR3 sequence holds 16 residues, the cysteine and phenylalanine included. Only the CDR3 region is kept as DNA, spanning 48 bases read in frame from base 1. As concerns this clone: Its binding antigen is unknown. Its ends do not fully match the called genes, so a read error is possible.

Libraries were constructed by the immunoSEQ multiplex PCR assay. A mixture of 60 forward primers for TCR Vbeta segments and 13 reverse primers for TCR Jbeta segments was used in the multiplex PCR. The CDR3 region of rearranged TCR beta genes was amplified from genomic DNA with a multiplex PCR assay. Amplified TCR beta libraries were sequenced as 87-base-pair reads on the Illumina HiSeq System. Under the source paper's analysis protocol: In a later analysis, some 80 million unique TCR beta chains were counted across the approximately 640 repertoires, and roughly 9.9 million of these chains were shared by at least two donors. To remove PCR and sequencing errors, raw reads were error-corrected and collapsed into unique sequences using a nearest-neighbor algorithm that merged closely related sequences. V, D and J gene segments were assigned by aligning CDR3 sequences to IMGT reference sequences. For a sequence to be retained, at least a six-nucleotide match to both a V gene segment and a J gene segment was required. Rearrangements were classified as productive when the CDR3 lacked stop codons and remained in frame with V and J, and all other rearrangements were classified as non-productive. Following IMGT convention, CDR3 was defined as the stretch from the second conserved V-encoded cysteine to the conserved J-encoded phenylalanine. Sequences without an unambiguous match to a single V gene segment were excluded from the earlier analysis of about 600 of the donors. In an earlier analysis of several hundred of the donors, V segments were called functional above 56.7% productive rearrangements and were called segregating when the between-donor standard deviation exceeded 5%. A statistical classification framework was built for diagnosing cytomegalovirus status from the catalog of TCR beta chain sequences. V and J gene assignment, in a later analysis, came from comparing TCR nucleotide sequences with IMGT/GENE-DB human TR gene sequences. A later analysis assigned CDR3 sequences and most-parsimonious VDJ recombination scenarios with the TCRdist pipeline. In a later analysis, every TCR beta chain was defined by the combination of its CDR3 amino acid sequence and its V-gene family, and reads without a unique V-gene family were dropped. A later analysis removed 592 highly shared, low-generation-probability nucleotide sequences to deal with suspected cross-contamination and a sequencing artifact. In a later analysis, a clonal expansion index for each public chain was calculated from normalized within-repertoire ranks of inferred template counts. In a later analysis, generation probabilities were computed using a VDJ recombination model fitted to out-of-frame rearrangements, and the results were checked against IGoR. In a later analysis, hypergeometric tests were used to score TCR-TCR, TCR-HLA and TCR-CMV co-occurrence, with a repertoire-size bias correction applied to TCR pairs. A later analysis estimated false discovery rates by permuting HLA or CMV assignments 20 times. A later analysis grouped co-occurring TCRs with DBSCAN, adding TCRdist sequence similarity when clustering within HLA-allele-positive subsets. Co-occurrence clustering excluded repertoires with fewer than 30,000 or more than 120,000 public chains, plus five with anomalous nucleotide sharing. TCRdb provides this immuneACCESS table in a form limited to in-frame rearrangements. Some clones are lacking; in checked studies, under half of them reflect an unresolved V gene, and why the rest are absent is not known. V, J and clone size are taken as reported in that table, and D and trimming were inferred from the DNA itself. Recorded for this sample are roughly 97,000 clones; roughly 75% of them occurred a single time. Together, the top ten hold around 1.5% of the sample.

The cohort comprised 670 or so healthy bone marrow donors. All cohort members were sampled while nominally healthy, although unrecorded immune exposures were likely present. The donor tested CMV seronegative and was one of the 352 seronegative cohort members. A peripheral blood sample was collected from each donor, and TCR beta sequencing was performed on peripheral blood mononuclear cells. The Qiagen DNeasy Blood Extraction Kit was used to extract genomic DNA from the blood cell samples. The sample consisted of PBMCs. This sequence uses TRBV7-9 and TRBJ1-2; TRBD1 is possibly the D segment (6 matching bases). The origin of this receptor is a middle-aged woman in good health and CMV-seronegative. The nucleotide sequence is given as TGTTCCAGCAGCGAAACTCTGGACAGCCTGGGTTATGGCTACACCTTC. Translated, it gives CSSSETLDSLGYGYTF.